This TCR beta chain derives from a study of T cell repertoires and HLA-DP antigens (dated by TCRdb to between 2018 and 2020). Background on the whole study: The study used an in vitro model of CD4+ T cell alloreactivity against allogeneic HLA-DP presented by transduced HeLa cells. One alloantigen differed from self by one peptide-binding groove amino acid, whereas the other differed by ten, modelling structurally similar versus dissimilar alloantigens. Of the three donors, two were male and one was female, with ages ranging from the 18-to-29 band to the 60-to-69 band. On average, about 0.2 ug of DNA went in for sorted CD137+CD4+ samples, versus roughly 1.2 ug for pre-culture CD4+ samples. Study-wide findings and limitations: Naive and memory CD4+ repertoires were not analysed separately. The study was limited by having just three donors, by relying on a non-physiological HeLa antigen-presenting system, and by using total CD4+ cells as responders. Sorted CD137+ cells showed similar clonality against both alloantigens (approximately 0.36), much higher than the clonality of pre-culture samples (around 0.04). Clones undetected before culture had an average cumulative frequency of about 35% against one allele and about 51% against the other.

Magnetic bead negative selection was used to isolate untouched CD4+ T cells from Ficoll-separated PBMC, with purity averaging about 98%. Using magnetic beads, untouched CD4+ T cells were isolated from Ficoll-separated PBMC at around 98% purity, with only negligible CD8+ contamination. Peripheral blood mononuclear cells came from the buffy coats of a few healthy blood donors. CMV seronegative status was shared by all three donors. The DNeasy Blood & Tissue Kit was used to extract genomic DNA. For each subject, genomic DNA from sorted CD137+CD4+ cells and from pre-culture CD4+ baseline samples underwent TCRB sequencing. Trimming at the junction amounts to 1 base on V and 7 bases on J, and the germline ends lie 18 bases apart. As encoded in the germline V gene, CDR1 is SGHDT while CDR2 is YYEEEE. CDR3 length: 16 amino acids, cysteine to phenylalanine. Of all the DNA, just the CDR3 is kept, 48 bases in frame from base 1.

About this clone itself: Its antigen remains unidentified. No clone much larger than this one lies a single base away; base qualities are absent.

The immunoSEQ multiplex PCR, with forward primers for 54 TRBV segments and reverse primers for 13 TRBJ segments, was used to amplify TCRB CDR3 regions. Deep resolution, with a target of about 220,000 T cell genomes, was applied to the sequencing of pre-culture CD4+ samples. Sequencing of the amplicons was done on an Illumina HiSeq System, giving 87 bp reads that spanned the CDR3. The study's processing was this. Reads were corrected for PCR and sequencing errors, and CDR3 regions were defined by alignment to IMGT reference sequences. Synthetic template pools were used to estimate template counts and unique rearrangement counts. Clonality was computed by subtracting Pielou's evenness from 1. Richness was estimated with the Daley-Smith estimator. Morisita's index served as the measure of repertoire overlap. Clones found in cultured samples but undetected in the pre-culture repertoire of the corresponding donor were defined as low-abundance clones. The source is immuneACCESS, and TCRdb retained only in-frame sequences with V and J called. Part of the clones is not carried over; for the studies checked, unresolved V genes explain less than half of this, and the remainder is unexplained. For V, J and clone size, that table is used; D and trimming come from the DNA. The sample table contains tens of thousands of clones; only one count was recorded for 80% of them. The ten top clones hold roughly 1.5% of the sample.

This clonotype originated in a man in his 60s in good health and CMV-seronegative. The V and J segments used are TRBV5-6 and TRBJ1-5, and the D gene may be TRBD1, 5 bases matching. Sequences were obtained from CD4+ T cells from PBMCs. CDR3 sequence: CASSLKPGLGDQPQHF. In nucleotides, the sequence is TGTGCCAGCAGCTTGAAACCGGGACTGGGTGACCAGCCCCAGCATTTT.